This T cell receptor beta chain was sequenced during a study of graft-versus-host responses after intestinal transplantation. Study-level information: Anti-thymocyte globulin served as induction for all recipients, who then took tacrolimus and steroids for about 3 years.

The data were produced by immunoSEQ multiplex PCR, yet TCRdb's version contains in-frame clones alone and is incomplete. The sample holds approximately 120,000 clones; roughly nine tenths are singletons and the top ten take around 0.16%. Germline-derived CDR1 and CDR2 are LNHDA and SQIVND (reference sequence). J gave up 0 bases and V 5 bases, and 6 bases lay outside the gene matches. The CDR3 sequence is 16 residues long. This clone was seen only a few times. As yet, its antigen is unknown. Study-wide results and caveats: Maximum circulating GvH clone levels tracked with early post-transplant HvG decreases. The presence of high graft-versus-host to host-versus-graft clonal ratios in allografts characterized patients with graft-donor T cell macrochimerism. Recipient marrow showed GvH clones, some seen first in ileum or blood.

The receptor was derived from a human donor who received an intestinal transplant. The chain has TRBV19 and TRBJ1-3, with TRBD1 matching over 8 bases. Sequencing was performed on unstimulated CD4+ T cells sorted from spleen or lymph node cells, taken before intestinal transplant. The DNA of the CDR3 is TGTGCCAGTAGTGCGACAGGGGCCAGCTCTGGAAACACCATATATTTT. Its protein is CASSATGASSGNTIYF.